This TCR beta chain was sequenced during a study of PD-1 blockade in classical Hodgkin lymphoma. Study-wide background: The study gave patients nivolumab 3 mg/kg intravenously every 2 weeks.

On this clone: The antigen is not known.

Indicated time point: cycle 4 day 1 (C4D1), after less than 7 weeks of nivolumab. After autologous stem cell transplantation all patients relapsed, and prior brentuximab vedotin exposure differed between cohorts. General observations from the study: Diversity similar to that of newly diagnosed patients was seen at baseline in complete responders. Relapsed/refractory patients reportedly had lower baseline diversity than newly diagnosed patients. Only CD4+ TCR diversity, not CD8+, had risen significantly by C4D1.

The ends were cut back, 5 bases at V and 4 bases at J, with 20 bases in the middle. The CDR3 is made up of 16 amino acids. Germline CDR1 is SGHTA and CDR2 is FQGNSA. Clones were sequenced by immunoSEQ multiplex PCR, and TCRdb holds only the in-frame ones, with some missing. The sample records about 39,000 clones, 77% being singletons. The specimen comprised peripheral blood mononuclear cells (PBMCs), sampled before the fourth cycle of nivolumab. The chain recombines TRBV7-2 with TRBJ1-1, with TRBD1 as a possible D gene (5 bases). The TCR was taken from a human donor with classical Hodgkin lymphoma. The CDR3: CASSAGHRPWGTEAFF. In DNA, the CDR3 is TGTGCCAGCAGCGCCGGACACCGCCCGTGGGGCACTGAAGCTTTCTTT.